These 22 T cell receptor beta chains were sequenced from one sample in a study of blood T cell repertoires in COVID-19. Data came from immunoSEQ multiplex PCR; TCRdb stores just in-frame clones and leaves some out. This table holds fewer than 300,000 clones, 85% found once. Sequenced: PBMCs or T cells enriched from blood (not recorded which). The receptors stem from a woman in her fifties or sixties who had recovered from COVID-19.

The rearrangement joins TRBV7-8 to TRBJ1-2; D gene unclear. The germline V gene has CDR1 SGHVS and CDR2 FQNEAQ. The V and J ends lost 2 bases and 6 bases respectively, with 16 bases between them. This CDR3 contains 15 residues. The CDR3 bases are TGTGCCAGCAGCTTAAGTCGCTGGCTCCGGGATGGCTACACCTTC. The encoded protein is CASSLSRWLRDGYTF.

V is TRBV5-1 and J is TRBJ1-5; 10 nucleotides align to TRBD1. Trimming at V came to 7 bases and at J to 7 bases, leaving 5 bases not matched to a gene. The CDR3 is made up of 13 amino acids. Germline V CDR1 and CDR2: SGHRS, YFSETQ. The DNA for the CDR3 is TGCGCCAGCGCGACGGACAGGGGGCAGCCCCAGCATTTT. Its protein is CASATDRGQPQHF. The full variable domain, rest sourced from reference TRBV5-1 and TRBJ1-5, is KAGVTQTPRYLIKTRGQQVTLSCSPISGHRSVSWYQQTPGQGLQFLFEYFSETQRNKGNFPGRFSGRQFSNSRSEMNVSTLELGDSALYLCASATDRGQPQHFGDGTRLSIL.

The chain joins TRBV12-3 or TRBV12-4 to TRBJ1-6; D perhaps matches TRBD1 (6 bases). V lost 5 bases and J 9 bases, leaving 11 bases between the germline ends. The CDR3 covers 13 residues. The CDR3 DNA is TGTGCCAGCAGTCTAGAGGGGGTTTCACCCCTCCACTTT. Its translation is CASSLEGVSPLHF.

This clone was observed a single time. This rearrangement joins TRBV7-9 to TRBJ1-2, with D perhaps TRBD1 (5 bases). CDR3 length: 13 residues. The germline V gene encodes CDR1 SEHNR and CDR2 FQNEAQ (reference sequence). V shed 3 bases and J shed 4 bases, with 9 bases lying between them. The DNA of the CDR3 is TGTGCCAGCAGCTTGGACACCCTCTATGGCTACACCTTC. Encoded protein: CASSLDTLYGYTF.

This chain's CDR3 is CASSAQSTSGNLNEQFF. The DNA for the CDR3 is TGTGCCAGCAGCGCTCAATCGACTAGCGGGAATCTCAATGAGCAGTTCTTC. The V gene is TRBV9, the J gene TRBJ2-1; 11 nucleotides match TRBD2. Germline loops: CDR1 SGDLS, CDR2 YYNGEE. J gave up 6 bases and V 3 bases, and 11 bases lay outside the gene matches. CDR3 length: 17 amino acids. The entire variable domain, with the rest obtained from reference TRBV9 and TRBJ2-1, is as follows: DSGVTQTPKHLITATGQRVTLRCSPRSGDLSVYWYQQSLDQGLQFLIQYYNGEERAKGNILERFSAQQFPDLHSELNLSSLELGDSALYFCASSAQSTSGNLNEQFFGPGTRLTVL.

The chain links TRBV7-2 to TRBJ2-5; D remains ambiguous. The CDR3 is made up of 13 amino acids. V was cut by 0 bases and J by 3 bases, with 5 bases left in between. Germline-derived CDR1 and CDR2 are SGHTA and FQGNSA. Here the CDR3 reads CASSLAREETQYF. The CDR3 DNA follows: TGTGCCAGCAGCTTAGCCCGGGAAGAGACCCAGTACTTC.

V usage is TRBV23-1 and J usage is TRBJ1-6; a possible D gene is TRBD1 (5 bases). TRBV23-1 is an ORF for which the function is uncertain. This CDR3 is 16 amino acids long. Trimming took 7 bases from V and 0 from J, leaving 13 bases between them. CDR3 region: CASIKTESSYNSPLHF. CDR3 coding DNA: TGCGCCAGCATTAAGACAGAGAGCTCCTATAATTCACCCCTCCACTTT.

This chain uses TRBV10-1 with TRBJ2-7; 13 nucleotides agree with TRBD2. V was pared by 2 bases and J by 6 bases, with 10 bases of the junction left unmatched. The CDR3 runs 17 residues. The germline V gene encodes CDR1 WNHNN and CDR2 SYGVQD (reference sequence). CDR3 nucleotide sequence: TGCGCCAGCAGTGAGAAGCCCCCGGGACTAGCGGGGTCCGAGCAGTACTTC. As protein: CASSEKPPGLAGSEQYF.

This clone was observed a handful of times. CDR3 protein: CASSQARRQGNTGELFF. CDR3 sequence (DNA): TGCGCCAGCAGCCAAGCCCGGCGACAGGGAAACACCGGGGAGCTGTTTTTT. V usage is TRBV4-3 and J usage is TRBJ2-2; 7 nucleotides align to TRBD1. Losses at the gene ends were 1 base for V and 2 bases for J; bases not matched to a gene: 7. Germline V CDR1 and CDR2: LGHNA, YSLEER. The CDR3 runs to 17 residues.

The J gene is TRBJ1-1, the V gene TRBV5-1; the D is unclear. V was shortened by 2 bases and J by 1 base, with 9 bases between the two germline ends. There are 14 residues in the CDR3. The germline V gene encodes CDR1 SGHRS and CDR2 YFSETQ. The CDR3 is CASSLPGENTEAFF. Written as DNA, the CDR3 is TGCGCCAGCAGCTTACCCGGGGAGAACACTGAAGCTTTCTTT.

The genes are TRBV9 and TRBJ1-6, with a weak D call TRBD1 (6 bases). CDR1 and CDR2 from the germline V gene are SGDLS and YYNGEE. The CDR3 length is 14 residues. The V end lost 3 bases, the J end lost 7 bases, and 11 bases lay between the germline ends. Here the CDR3 reads CASSAGTSNSPLHF. CDR3 in DNA: TGTGCCAGCAGCGCCGGGACAAGCAATTCACCCCTCCACTTT.

The chain joins TRBV2 to TRBJ1-5; the match to TRBD1 covers 10 bases. The CDR3 extends over 15 amino acids. After removal of 6 bases from V and 4 bases from J, the junction contained 6 bases not matched to a gene. CDR1 and CDR2 from the germline V gene are SNHLY and FYNNEI. The CDR3 loop is CASRAGQGHNQPQHF. The CDR3 DNA reads TGTGCCAGCAGGGCGGGACAGGGGCATAATCAGCCCCAGCATTTT.

This rearrangement joins TRBV5-6 to TRBJ1-6, with unresolved D. The CDR3 runs 16 residues. The ends were cut back, 1 base at V and 3 bases at J, with 11 bases in the middle. Germline V gene sequence: CDR1 SGHDT, CDR2 YYEEEE. The CDR3 bases are TGTGCCAGCAGCTTGTCGGCAGGCAGCTATAATTCACCCCTCCACTTT. This encodes CASSLSAGSYNSPLHF.

This clone was observed a few times. The rearrangement uses TRBV9 and TRBJ2-1; D is ambiguous. Trimming cost V 0 bases and J 3 bases, with 7 bases left between them. CDR1 is SGDLS, CDR2 YYNGEE, per germline. CDR3 size: 14 residues. CDR3 nucleotide sequence: TGTGCCAGCAGCGTAGGGCCTCTCTACAATGAGCAGTTCTTC. Its protein is CASSVGPLYNEQFF.

V and J are TRBV28 and TRBJ2-3; possible D gene TRBD2, 7 bases. V lost 6 bases to trimming and J lost 3 bases, with 16 bases between them. The CDR3 is made up of 15 amino acids. CDR1 MDHEN and CDR2 SYDVKM come from the germline V gene. CDR3 region: CASRLGGPGTDTQYF. In nucleotides, the CDR3 is TGTGCCAGCAGATTGGGGGGGCCGGGGACAGATACGCAGTATTTT.

CDR3 amino acids: CASSLVRGGTEAFF. Written as DNA, the CDR3 is TGTGCCAGCAGCTTAGTAAGAGGAGGCACTGAAGCTTTCTTT. The rearrangement uses TRBV11-2 and TRBJ1-1; D remains unclear. V lost 1 base and J lost 4, with 10 bases in between. The germline CDR1 and CDR2 sequences are SGHAT and FQNNGV. There are 14 residues in the CDR3.

V usage is TRBV6-1 and J usage is TRBJ2-2; no clear D gene. This CDR3 has 14 residues. Trimming removed 0 bases at V and 5 bases at J, with 7 bases between. Germline assignment: CDR1 MNHNS and CDR2 SASEGT. CDR3 amino acids: CASSEAVRTGELFF. The CDR3 DNA follows: TGTGCCAGCAGTGAAGCGGTTAGAACCGGGGAGCTGTTTTTT.

This clone was recorded a few times. The chain employs TRBV15 and TRBJ2-7; 7 nucleotides align to TRBD1. Germline CDR1 reads LNHNV; CDR2 reads YYDKDF (reference sequence). This CDR3 comprises 18 residues. V gave up 0 bases and J gave up 3 bases; unmatched junction bases: 14. The CDR3 nucleotides read TGTGCCACCAGCAGAGATCTTCCCTCGGGACAGCCTTTCTACGAGCAGTACTTC. This translates into CATSRDLPSGQPFYEQYF.

The rearrangement links TRBV7-6 to TRBJ2-4, with TRBD2 identical over 7 bases. The germline V gene has CDR1 SGHVS and CDR2 FNYEAQ. The length of the CDR3 is 16 residues. Trimming removed 1 base from V and 0 bases from J; junction bases left unmatched: 3. The CDR3 sequence: CASSLVGGRAKNIQYF. Here the CDR3 DNA reads TGTGCCAGCAGCTTAGTGGGAGGGCGAGCCAAAAACATTCAGTACTTC.

This clone was seen more than once but under ten times. This rearrangement joins TRBV30 to TRBJ1-2; weak D call: TRBD1 (5 bases). Trimming stripped 2 bases from V and 8 bases from J, with 18 bases between. CDR3 size: 14 residues. Germline values: CDR1 GTSNPN, CDR2 SVGIG (reference sequence). Written as DNA, the CDR3 is TGTGCCTGGAGTACCGCGGGGCCCCCAGCGGGCTACACCTTC. Encoded protein: CAWSTAGPPAGYTF.

The chain joins TRBV6-5 to TRBJ1-1, with D possibly matching TRBD1 (5 bases). Germline assignment: CDR1 MNHEY and CDR2 SVGAGI. V shed 7 bases and J shed 0 bases, with 12 bases lying between them. The length of the CDR3 is 14 residues. CDR3 region: CASTLTEMNTEAFF. CDR3 DNA sequence: TGTGCCAGCACCCTGACAGAAATGAACACTGAAGCTTTCTTT.

V is TRBV4-1 and J is TRBJ1-6, with unresolved D. The CDR3 loop spans 15 amino acids. Trimming took off 0 bases at V and 10 bases at J, with 13 bases between the two ends. Germline CDR1 is MGHRA and CDR2 is YSYEKL. The CDR3 sequence: CASSQEWRVRSPLHF. DNA of the CDR3: TGCGCCAGCAGCCAAGAGTGGAGGGTCCGCTCACCCCTCCACTTT.